The rows below give T cell receptor beta chains drawn from one sample of a study of shared clonotypes between healthy human individuals. Using immunoSEQ multiplex PCR, the repertoire was profiled, and TCRdb retains in-frame clones only, with some absent. The repertoire includes about 1.1 million clones, about 84% of them detected once, and under 0.65% sits in the top ten. Sequencing was carried out using memory CD4+ T cells from PBMCs. These receptors were collected from a young man in good health. Some clones in this sample may be carry-over from other donors' samples. CDR3s leave out the opening cysteine and the closing phenylalanine or tryptophan.

V gene	J gene	CDR3 protein
TRBV30	TRBJ2-7	AWSPSRGEQY
TRBV30	TRBJ1-6	AWITGTDNSPLH
TRBV5-4	TRBJ2-5	ASTSGGRVLPQETQY
TRBV5-4	TRBJ2-1	ASSLSRNYNEQF
TRBV28	TRBJ2-3	ASSWAGGPTDTQY
TRBV7-9	TRBJ2-1	ASSPGWGTGSYNEQF
TRBV5-1	TRBJ2-7	ASSLLQGAREQY
TRBV30	TRBJ1-1	AWNHLGAAF
TRBV7-9	TRBJ2-7	ASSPLTGSSYEQY
TRBV4-3	TRBJ2-5	ASSQGAGKQETQY
TRBV27	TRBJ2-3	ASRDVFLDTQY
TRBV4-1	TRBJ2-1	ASSHPGAAGYNEQF
TRBV20-1	TRBJ2-5	SARNQETQY
TRBV10-3	TRBJ1-1	AITSQQGMNTEAF
TRBV27	TRBJ2-1	ASSLLSGGSYNEQF
TRBV29-1	TRBJ2-7	SVVLDRGHEQY
TRBV27	TRBJ1-6	ASSPRQDTGGSPLH
TRBV4-1	TRBJ2-5	ASSQTPGHLQETQY
TRBV6-4	TRBJ2-1	ASSPLAGGGYNEQF
TRBV6-5	TRBJ2-2	ASSSFDRVKTGELF
TRBV15	TRBJ1-5	ATSRDEGDQPQH
TRBV7-2	TRBJ2-1	ASSRRLARVYNEQF
TRBV13	TRBJ1-1	ASTRGRANTEAF
TRBV7-8	TRBJ1-5	ASSMGTGLNQPQH
TRBV18	TRBJ1-4	ASSRGQGAPGLYEKLF
TRBV7-8	TRBJ2-7	ASSLDDSFEQY
TRBV6-6	TRBJ1-5	ASRHLRGTNQPQH
TRBV29-1	TRBJ2-1	SVGAYRDEQF
TRBV6-5	TRBJ2-7	ASSYVQSAAYEQY
TRBV7-3	TRBJ2-2	ASSQAGNTGELF
TRBV29-1	TRBJ2-2	SVWAQTAGELF
TRBV5-1	TRBJ2-7	ASSLESSGSEQY
TRBV9	TRBJ2-1	ASSDWDRPADEQF
TRBV7-9	TRBJ2-1	ASSLPRRLAGGHNEQF
TRBV7-2	TRBJ2-3	ASSLGRARSSTDTQY
TRBV5-4	TRBJ2-7	ASSREGYEQY
TRBV11-3	TRBJ2-7	ASSLMGGTAVQY